This is a list of T cell receptor beta chains from one sample in a study of regulatory T cells in long-lasting Graves disease. From the multiplex PCR reads, TCRdb called clonotypes with MiXCR, one entry per CDR3 protein. Here the sample spans hundreds of thousands of distinct CDR3 sequences, approximately 13% being singletons. These same data were also listed under a study on T cells in Graves' hyperthyroidism and ophthalmopathy.

This material consisted of peripheral blood mononuclear cells (PBMCs), taken at new diagnosis, from a patient treated with antithyroid drugs. The source is a young man with Graves disease. CDR3s include the opening cysteine and the closing phenylalanine or tryptophan. Fields, in order: V gene, J gene, D gene, clone size, CDR3 protein, CDR3 DNA. A D gene is named only where the DNA matches it firmly. Clone sizes are given selectively: once, few, many, or a class where the clone is expanded.

v_gene: TRBV12-3/TRBV12-4
j_gene: TRBJ1-4
d_gene: TRBD1
abundance: many
CDR3aa: CASSPSETGRRKLFF
CDR3nt: TGTGCCAGCAGCCCCTCCGAGACAGGGAGGCGAAAACTGTTTTTT

v_gene: TRBV10-1
j_gene: TRBJ2-1
d_gene: TRBD2
abundance: -
CDR3aa: CASSPRGLDIHEQFF
CDR3nt: TGCGCCAGCAGCCCCCGGGGACTAGATATCCATGAGCAGTTCTTC

v_gene: TRBV24-1
j_gene: TRBJ2-3
d_gene: -
abundance: -
CDR3aa: CATSDYGRADTQYF
CDR3nt: TGTGCCACCAGTGATTACGGGAGAGCAGATACGCAGTATTTT

v_gene: TRBV20-1
j_gene: TRBJ2-1
d_gene: TRBD2
abundance: many
CDR3aa: CSARLGLADNEQFF
CDR3nt: TGCAGTGCTAGACTGGGACTAGCGGACAATGAGCAGTTCTTC

v_gene: TRBV3-1
j_gene: TRBJ2-7
d_gene: TRBD2
abundance: -
CDR3aa: CASSQAGGRAFYEQYF
CDR3nt: TGTGCCAGCAGCCAAGCGGGAGGGAGGGCATTCTACGAGCAGTACTTC

v_gene: TRBV5-1
j_gene: TRBJ2-2
d_gene: -
abundance: many
CDR3aa: CASSTATHNRMAGELFF
CDR3nt: TGCGCCAGCAGCACCGCTACTCACAACCGCATGGCCGGGGAGCTGTTTTTT

v_gene: TRBV3-1
j_gene: TRBJ2-5
d_gene: TRBD2
abundance: -
CDR3aa: CASSRISGRVPGETQYF
CDR3nt: TGTGCCAGCAGCCGAATTAGCGGGAGGGTACCTGGGGAGACCCAGTACTTC

v_gene: TRBV27
j_gene: TRBJ1-6
d_gene: -
abundance: few
CDR3aa: CASSLLGQGGSPLHF
CDR3nt: TGTGCCAGCAGTTTATTGGGGCAGGGTGGATCACCCCTCCACTTT

v_gene: TRBV3-1
j_gene: TRBJ1-1
d_gene: -
abundance: many
CDR3aa: CASSTLQRNTEAFF
CDR3nt: TGTGCCAGCAGTACTTTACAGAGGAACACTGAAGCTTTCTTT

v_gene: TRBV20-1
j_gene: TRBJ2-7
d_gene: -
abundance: many
CDR3aa: CSAQRLATYEQYF
CDR3nt: TGCAGTGCACAGAGGCTAGCGACCTACGAGCAGTACTTC

v_gene: TRBV25-1
j_gene: TRBJ2-1
d_gene: -
abundance: many
CDR3aa: CASTSIDEQFF
CDR3nt: TGTGCCAGCACTAGTATTGATGAGCAGTTCTTC

v_gene: TRBV3-1
j_gene: TRBJ1-1
d_gene: -
abundance: few
CDR3aa: CASSQDRGAANTEAFF
CDR3nt: TGTGCCAGCAGCCAAGATAGGGGGGCAGCGAACACTGAAGCTTTCTTT

v_gene: TRBV7-8
j_gene: TRBJ2-7
d_gene: TRBD1
abundance: -
CDR3aa: CASSLVTGNYEQYF
CDR3nt: TGTGCCAGCAGCTTGGTGACAGGGAACTACGAGCAGTACTTC

v_gene: TRBV10-3
j_gene: TRBJ2-7
d_gene: TRBD1
abundance: -
CDR3aa: CAITPQGDYYEQYF
CDR3nt: TGTGCCATCACTCCTCAGGGGGATTACTACGAGCAGTACTTC

v_gene: TRBV9
j_gene: TRBJ2-7
d_gene: TRBD2
abundance: many
CDR3aa: CASSPSGAYEQYF
CDR3nt: TGTGCCAGCAGCCCTAGCGGGGCCTACGAGCAGTACTTC

v_gene: TRBV30
j_gene: TRBJ1-5
d_gene: -
abundance: many
CDR3aa: CAWTAGGNQPQHF
CDR3nt: TGTGCCTGGACTGCAGGGGGCAATCAGCCCCAGCATTTT

v_gene: TRBV30
j_gene: TRBJ2-4
d_gene: -
abundance: few
CDR3aa: CAWRTPAADIQYF
CDR3nt: TGTGCCTGGAGAACACCCGCTGCGGACATTCAGTACTTC

v_gene: TRBV5-1
j_gene: TRBJ2-7
d_gene: -
abundance: few
CDR3aa: CASSPTPGAVSYEQYF
CDR3nt: TGCGCCAGCAGCCCAACCCCTGGAGCGGTCTCCTACGAGCAGTACTTC

v_gene: TRBV29-1
j_gene: TRBJ2-7
d_gene: TRBD1
abundance: many
CDR3aa: CSVDWGTGGYEQYF
CDR3nt: TGCAGCGTTGACTGGGGGACAGGGGGCTACGAGCAGTACTTC

v_gene: TRBV5-1
j_gene: TRBJ2-2
d_gene: TRBD2
abundance: -
CDR3aa: CASFIAGALANTGELFF
CDR3nt: TGCGCCAGTTTCATAGCGGGAGCTCTCGCGAACACCGGGGAGCTGTTTTTT

v_gene: TRBV27
j_gene: TRBJ2-1
d_gene: TRBD2
abundance: -
CDR3aa: CASSLIAGEGGNGQFF
CDR3nt: TGTGCCAGCAGTTTAATAGCGGGAGAGGGGGGGAATGGGCAGTTCTTC

v_gene: TRBV10-3
j_gene: TRBJ2-6
d_gene: -
abundance: few
CDR3aa: CATSVAAGANVLTF
CDR3nt: -